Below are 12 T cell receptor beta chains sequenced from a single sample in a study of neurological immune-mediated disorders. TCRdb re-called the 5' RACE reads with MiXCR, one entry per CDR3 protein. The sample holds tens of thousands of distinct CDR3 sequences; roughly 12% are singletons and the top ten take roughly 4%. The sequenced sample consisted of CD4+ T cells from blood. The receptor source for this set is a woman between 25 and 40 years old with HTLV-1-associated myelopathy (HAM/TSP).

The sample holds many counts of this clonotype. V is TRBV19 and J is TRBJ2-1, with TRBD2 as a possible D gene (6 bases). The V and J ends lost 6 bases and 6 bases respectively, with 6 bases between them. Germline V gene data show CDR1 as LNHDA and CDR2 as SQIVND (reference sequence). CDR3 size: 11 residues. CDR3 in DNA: TGTGCCAGTAGGCGGGGCAATGAGCAGTTCTTC. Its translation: CASRRGNEQFF.

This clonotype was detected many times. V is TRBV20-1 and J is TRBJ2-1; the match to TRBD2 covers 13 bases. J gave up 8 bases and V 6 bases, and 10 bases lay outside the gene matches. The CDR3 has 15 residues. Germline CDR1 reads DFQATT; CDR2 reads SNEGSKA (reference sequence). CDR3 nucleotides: TGCAGTGCACGAGCTGGACTAGCGGGGGTAGATGAGCAGTTCTTC. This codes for CSARAGLAGVDEQFF.

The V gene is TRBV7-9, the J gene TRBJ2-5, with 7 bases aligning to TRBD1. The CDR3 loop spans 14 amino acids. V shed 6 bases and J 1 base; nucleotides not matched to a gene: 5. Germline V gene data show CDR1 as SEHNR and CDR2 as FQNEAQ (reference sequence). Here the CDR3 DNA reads TGTGCCAGCAGATTCTGGGACAGCCAAGAGACCCAGTACTTC. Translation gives CASRFWDSQETQYF.

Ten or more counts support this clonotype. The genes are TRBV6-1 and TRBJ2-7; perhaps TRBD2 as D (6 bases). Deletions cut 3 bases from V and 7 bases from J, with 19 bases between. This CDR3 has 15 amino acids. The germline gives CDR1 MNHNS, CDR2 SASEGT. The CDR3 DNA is TGTGCCAGCAGTGAGCGGGAATCGGGGTCGCGAGAGCAGTACTTC. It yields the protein CASSERESGSREQYF.

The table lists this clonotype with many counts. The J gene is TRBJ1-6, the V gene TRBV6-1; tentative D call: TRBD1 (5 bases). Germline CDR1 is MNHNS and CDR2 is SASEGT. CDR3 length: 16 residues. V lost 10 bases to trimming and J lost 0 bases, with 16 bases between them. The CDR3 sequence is CATRDAHSSYNSPLHF. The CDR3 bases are TGTGCCACCCGGGACGCCCATAGCTCCTATAATTCACCCCTCCACTTT.

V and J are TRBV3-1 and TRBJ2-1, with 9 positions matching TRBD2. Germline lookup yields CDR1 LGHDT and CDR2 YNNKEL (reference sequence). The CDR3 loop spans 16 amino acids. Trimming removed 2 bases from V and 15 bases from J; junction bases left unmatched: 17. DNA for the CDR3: TGTGCCAGCAGCCAATTTAAAGGGACTAGCCTCCATGATCGGTTCTTC. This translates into CASSQFKGTSLHDRFF.

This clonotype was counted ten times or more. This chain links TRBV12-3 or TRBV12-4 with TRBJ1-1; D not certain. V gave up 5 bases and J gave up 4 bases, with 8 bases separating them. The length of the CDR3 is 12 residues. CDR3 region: CASSPRITEAFF. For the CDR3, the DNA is TGTGCCAGCAGTCCCAGGATCACTGAAGCTTTCTTT.

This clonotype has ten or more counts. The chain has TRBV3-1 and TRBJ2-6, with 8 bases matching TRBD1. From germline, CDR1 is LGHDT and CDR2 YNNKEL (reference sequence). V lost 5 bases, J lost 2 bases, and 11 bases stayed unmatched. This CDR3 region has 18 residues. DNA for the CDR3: TGTGCCAGCAGCACACCTCGACAGGGGAAAGCTGGGGCCAACGTCCTGACTTTC. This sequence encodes CASSTPRQGKAGANVLTF.

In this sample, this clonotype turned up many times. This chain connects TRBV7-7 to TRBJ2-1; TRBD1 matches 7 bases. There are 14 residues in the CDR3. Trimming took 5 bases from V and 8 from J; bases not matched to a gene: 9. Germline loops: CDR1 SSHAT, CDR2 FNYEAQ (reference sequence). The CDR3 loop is CASSHETGTDEQFF. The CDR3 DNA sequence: TGTGCCAGCAGCCACGAGACAGGGACCGATGAGCAGTTCTTC.

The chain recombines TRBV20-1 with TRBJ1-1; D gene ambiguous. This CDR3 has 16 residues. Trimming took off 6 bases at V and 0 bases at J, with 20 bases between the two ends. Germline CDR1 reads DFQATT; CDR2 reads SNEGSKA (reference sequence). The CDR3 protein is CSALDGTMLMNTEAFF. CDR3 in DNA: TGCAGTGCCTTAGACGGCACAATGCTAATGAACACTGAAGCTTTCTTT.

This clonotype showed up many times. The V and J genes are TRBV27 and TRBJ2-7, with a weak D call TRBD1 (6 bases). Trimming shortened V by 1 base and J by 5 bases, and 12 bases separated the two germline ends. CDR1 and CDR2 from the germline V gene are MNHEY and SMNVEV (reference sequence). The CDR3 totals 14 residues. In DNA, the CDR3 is TGTGCCAGCAGTTTATTTCCCAGGGGAAACGAGCAGTACTTC. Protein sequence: CASSLFPRGNEQYF.

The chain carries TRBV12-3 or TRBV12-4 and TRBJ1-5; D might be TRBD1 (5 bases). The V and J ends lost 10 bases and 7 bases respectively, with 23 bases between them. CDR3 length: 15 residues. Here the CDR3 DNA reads TGTGCCAACATACCCGGTGGGGGAGTGGGGCAGCCCCAGCATTTT. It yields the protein CANIPGGGVGQPQHF.